This T cell receptor beta chain was identified during a study of shared clonotypes between healthy human individuals. Assay: immunoSEQ multiplex PCR; the TCRdb copy retains only in-frame clones and omits some. The sample has some 700,000 clones, 90% seen once. V lost 8 bases and J 0 bases, leaving 14 bases between the germline ends. Germline CDR1 reads SGHVS; CDR2 reads FQNEAQ. The CDR3 covers 15 residues. The sequencing sample was made of memory CD8+ T cells from PBMCs. The subset was: CD45RO+ cells pooled with CCR7-negative TemRA cells. The chain combines TRBV7-8 with TRBJ2-1; D may be TRBD1 (5 bases). The receptor's source is a man aged 18 to 29 in good health. Some clones in this sample may be carry-over from other donors' samples. CDR3 loop: CASGKQENSYNEQFF. CDR3 bases: TGTGCCAGCGGGAAACAGGAGAACTCCTACAATGAGCAGTTCTTC.